This passage covers 22 T cell receptor beta chains from one sample sequenced in a study of human thymus T cells. Resections that were taken during corrective heart surgery supplied the thymus tissue. The data were produced by immunoSEQ multiplex PCR, yet TCRdb's version contains in-frame clones alone and is incomplete. The sample includes roughly 120,000 clones, 90% to 95% of them seen just once. Input material: thymus tissue. Source of these receptors: a boy in the first two years of life with a congenital heart defect but otherwise immunologically healthy.

This chain's CDR3 is CAISEGEVEAANQPQHF. As DNA, the CDR3 is TGTGCCATCAGTGAGGGAGAGGTTGAAGCGGCCAATCAGCCCCAGCATTTT. This rearrangement joins TRBV10-3 to TRBJ1-5; D is unclear. V was trimmed by 2 bases and J by 3 bases, leaving 17 bases between them. CDR1 is ENHRY, CDR2 SYGVKD, per germline. This CDR3 spans 17 amino acids.

The sample holds one count of this clone. The chain has TRBV5-6 and TRBJ2-7; perhaps D is TRBD1 or TRBD2 (6 bases each). V was shortened by 5 bases and J by 0 bases, with 15 bases between the two germline ends. In germline, CDR1 is SGHDT, CDR2 YYEEEE. This CDR3 region has 15 residues. The CDR3 DNA reads as TGTGCCAGCAGGAAGGGGGGCAGGAGCTCCTACGAGCAGTACTTC. Its translation: CASRKGGRSSYEQYF. The full variable domain, completed using reference TRBV5-6 and TRBJ2-7, is DAGVTQSPTHLIKTRGQQVTLRCSPKSGHDTVSWYQQALGQGPQFIFQYYEEEERQRGNFPDRFSGHQFPNYSSELNVNALLLGDSALYLCASRKGGRSSYEQYFGPGTRLTVT.

The chain is built from TRBV2 and TRBJ1-2; 8 bases are a match to TRBD1. This CDR3 is built from 14 residues. With 3 bases clipped from V and 7 bases from J, the junction kept 7 bases outside the gene matches. Germline loops: CDR1 SNHLY, CDR2 FYNNEI. The CDR3, as DNA: TGTGCCAGCAGTGAGGGGCAGGGGGCGAGTGGCTACACCTTC. Translation: CASSEGQGASGYTF.

The chain uses TRBV19 and TRBJ2-5, with D hard to call. The CDR3 has 13 amino acids. Germline CDR1 LNHDA, CDR2 SQIVND (reference sequence). V lost 3 bases and J lost 4, with 9 bases in between. In nucleotides, the CDR3 is TGTGCCAGTAGTATCTCGGTAGGAGAGACCCAGTACTTC. Its translation: CASSISVGETQYF.

CDR3 DNA: TGTGCTAGTGGGGAGAAACTAGAGAATGAGCCGTCCTACGAGCAGTACTTC. Translating it yields CASGEKLENEPSYEQYF. The V gene is TRBV12-5, the J gene TRBJ2-7, with D possibly matching TRBD2 (5 bases). There are 17 residues in the CDR3. The germline gives CDR1 LGHNT, CDR2 FRNRAP. Trimming left V 6 bases short and J 1 base short, with 22 bases between.

The chain uses TRBV9 and TRBJ2-7, with TRBD1 identical over 8 bases. CDR1 SGDLS and CDR2 YYNGEE come from the germline V gene. This CDR3 has 15 residues. V was pared by 4 bases and J by 4 bases, with 10 bases of the junction left unmatched. The CDR3 is CASSPTGDGVYEQYF. CDR3 nucleotide sequence: TGTGCCAGCAGCCCGACAGGGGATGGAGTTTACGAGCAGTACTTC.

CDR3 sequence reads: CASRFRQGNTEAFF. DNA for the CDR3: TGTGCCAGCAGATTCAGACAGGGGAACACTGAAGCTTTCTTT. The chain links TRBV28 to TRBJ1-1; 7 bases fit TRBD1. The germline gives CDR1 MDHEN, CDR2 SYDVKM. The length of the CDR3 is 14 residues. J gave up 1 base and V 6 bases, and 5 bases lay outside the gene matches.

J is TRBJ1-1 and V is TRBV9; the D gene is possibly TRBD1 (6 bases). Germline V gene lookup returns CDR1 SGDLS and CDR2 YYNGEE. The CDR3 sequence is 17 residues long. With 4 bases removed from V and 4 bases from J, the gap between germline ends came to 23 bases. CDR3 sequence: CASSPYQTGYRGTEAFF. The CDR3 nucleotides read TGTGCCAGCAGCCCTTACCAAACAGGGTATCGAGGCACTGAAGCTTTCTTT.

The genes are TRBV9 and TRBJ1-2; 8 bases agree with TRBD1. The CDR3 runs 14 residues. Trimming cost V 3 bases and J 6 bases; bases outside gene matches: 7. Per germline, CDR1 SGDLS and CDR2 YYNGEE. The CDR3 sequence is CASSGRTGRDGYTF. Written as DNA, the CDR3 is TGTGCCAGCAGCGGCAGGACAGGGAGGGATGGCTACACCTTC.

This sequence joins TRBV15 and TRBJ2-1; 13 bases agree with TRBD2. Unmatched junction bases numbered 2, after V lost 5 bases and J lost 10 bases. The CDR3 consists of 13 residues. Germline CDR1 is LNHNV and CDR2 is YYDKDF (reference sequence). The chain's CDR3 is CATSRGLAGEQFF. CDR3 DNA sequence: TGTGCCACCAGCCGGGGACTAGCGGGGGAGCAGTTCTTC.

The chain joins TRBV28 to TRBJ1-4; D uncertain. The CDR3 length is 14 residues. Germline values: CDR1 MDHEN, CDR2 SYDVKM. The germline V and J ends were trimmed by 7 bases and 5 bases, with 14 bases remaining between them. For the CDR3, the DNA is TGTGCCAGCAACCAATACTCGGAAAATGAAAAACTGTTTTTT. Its protein is CASNQYSENEKLFF. Complete variable domain (other parts from reference TRBV28 and TRBJ1-4): DVKVTQSSRYLVKRTGEKVFLECVQDMDHENMFWYRQDPGLGLRLIYFSYDVKMKEKGDIPEGYSVSREKKERFSLILESASTNQTSMYLCASNQYSENEKLFFGSGTQLSVL.

The V call is TRBV28, the J call TRBJ2-2; perhaps D is TRBD1 or TRBD2 (6 bases each). Germline V gives CDR1 MDHEN, CDR2 SYDVKM. The CDR3 loop spans 14 amino acids. Trimming left V 6 bases short and J 4 bases short, with 12 bases between. CDR3 bases: TGTGCCAGCAGAAAGGGGGGCGGCACCGGGGAGCTGTTTTTT. This translates into CASRKGGGTGELFF. The full variable domain, completed using reference TRBV28 and TRBJ2-2, is DVKVTQSSRYLVKRTGEKVFLECVQDMDHENMFWYRQDPGLGLRLIYFSYDVKMKEKGDIPEGYSVSREKKERFSLILESASTNQTSMYLCASRKGGGTGELFFGEGSRLTVL.

The chain couples TRBV27 to TRBJ1-2; TRBD1 matches at 11 bases. Germline V gives CDR1 MNHEY, CDR2 SMNVEV (reference sequence). J gave up 6 bases and V 4 bases, and 1 base lay outside the gene matches. The CDR3 loop spans 13 amino acids. The CDR3 loop is CASSWTGGDGYTF. CDR3 sequence (DNA): TGTGCCAGCAGTTGGACAGGGGGCGATGGCTACACCTTC.

The chain recombines TRBV7-9 with TRBJ2-1; D possibly corresponds to TRBD1 (6 bases). Trimming removed 3 bases at V and 4 bases at J, with 13 bases between. The CDR3 runs 15 residues. The germline V gene encodes CDR1 SEHNR and CDR2 FQNEAQ (reference sequence). The CDR3, as DNA: TGTGCCAGCAGCTTGGGGGCTTTAAATTACAATGAGCAGTTCTTC. Translating it yields CASSLGALNYNEQFF.

The chain carries TRBV12-5 and TRBJ2-2, with a tentative D call TRBD2 (6 bases). The CDR3 loop spans 16 amino acids. With 4 bases removed from V and 4 bases from J, the gap between germline ends came to 16 bases. Germline values: CDR1 LGHNT, CDR2 FRNRAP. The CDR3 sequence is CASGSIKGRGTGELFF. The CDR3 DNA is TGTGCTAGTGGTTCCATCAAGGGGCGGGGCACCGGGGAGCTGTTTTTT.

The rearrangement uses TRBV2 and TRBJ2-1; the D is unclear. V shed 6 bases and J shed 8 bases, with 26 bases lying between them. Germline CDR1 is SNHLY and CDR2 is FYNNEI. The CDR3 is made up of 17 amino acids. The CDR3 DNA reads TGTGCCAGCAGGATGACGGTTCCCTACCACCTCCTAGATGAGCAGTTCTTC. Encoded protein: CASRMTVPYHLLDEQFF.

This clone was recorded only once. This chain connects TRBV27 to TRBJ2-7; possibly TRBD1 or TRBD2 for D (5 bases each). With 5 bases removed from V and 2 bases from J, the gap between germline ends came to 16 bases. Germline V lookup: CDR1 MNHEY, CDR2 SMNVEV (reference sequence). This CDR3 contains 15 residues. This chain's CDR3 is CASSNRDGLAYEQYF. The DNA of the CDR3 is TGTGCCAGCAGTAACCGGGACGGCCTAGCCTACGAGCAGTACTTC.

This chain links TRBV11-2 with TRBJ2-6; a weak D match, TRBD1 (6 bases). Deletions cut 6 bases from V and 1 base from J, with 10 bases between. Germline V gives CDR1 SGHAT, CDR2 FQNNGV. The CDR3 extends over 15 amino acids. The CDR3 region has the DNA TGTGCCAGCAGAAGAGGGGGATCTGGGGCCAACGTCCTGACTTTC. Residues: CASRRGGSGANVLTF.

This chain's CDR3 is CAISERDSGANTEAFF. For the CDR3, the DNA is TGTGCCATCAGTGAAAGGGATTCAGGAGCCAACACTGAAGCTTTCTTT. This rearrangement joins TRBV10-3 to TRBJ1-1; D remains ambiguous. CDR1 is ENHRY and CDR2 is SYGVKD in the germline V gene. Trimming stripped 3 bases from V and 2 bases from J, with 16 bases between. The CDR3 totals 16 residues.

This chain connects TRBV2 to TRBJ1-2, with D possibly TRBD1 on 5 matching bases. The length of the CDR3 is 15 residues. Trimming took 6 bases from V and 6 from J, leaving 20 bases between them. Looked up from germline, CDR1 is SNHLY and CDR2 is FYNNEI. Written as DNA, the CDR3 is TGTGCCAGCAGCCCCCGTCGCCCAGGGTCTGATGGCTACACCTTC. Protein product: CASSPRRPGSDGYTF.

This rearrangement joins TRBV5-6 to TRBJ1-1; D might be TRBD1 (6 bases). V gave up 4 bases and J gave up 6 bases, with 13 bases separating them. CDR3 length equals 13 residues. Germline V lookup: CDR1 SGHDT, CDR2 YYEEEE. The CDR3 nucleotides read TGTGCCAGCAGCAGTGGGACAATGGCTGAAGCTTTCTTT. Protein product: CASSSGTMAEAFF.

This chain connects TRBV13 to TRBJ1-2, with D possibly being TRBD1 (5 bases). The germline V and J ends were trimmed by 4 bases and 7 bases, with 19 bases remaining between them. The V gene's germline CDR1 is PRHDT and CDR2 FYEKMQ (reference sequence). The CDR3 covers 15 residues. The CDR3 reads CASSSRRREKVGYTF. In nucleotides, the CDR3 is TGTGCCAGCAGCTCCCGGCGCAGGGAGAAAGTTGGCTACACCTTC.